Listed below are T cell receptor beta chains from one sample, sequenced in a study of cytotoxic CD8 clonotypes in ibrutinib-treated CLL. The repertoire was sequenced with immunoSEQ multiplex PCR; TCRdb's copy has only in-frame clones and lacks some. The table records about 45,000 clones, 60% to 75% of them present only once. This specimen was PBMCs, taken after 12 months of ibrutinib treatment. These receptors were collected from a human donor with chronic lymphocytic leukemia. CDR3s include the opening cysteine and the closing phenylalanine or tryptophan. The D gene is left open where the match is weak. Only part of the rows carry a size: once, few, many, or a class if the clone is expanded.

15	TRBV11-2	.	TRBJ2-7	once	TGTGCCAGCAGCTTAATTGGTGACAGCCTCTCCGAGCAGTACTTC	CASSLIGDSLSEQYF
15	TRBV5-1	.	TRBJ2-3	.	TGCGCCAGCAACCAAGAATTTAGTGGGACAGATACGCAGTATTTT	CASNQEFSGTDTQYF
14	TRBV7-9	TRBD1	TRBJ2-7	.	TGTGCCAGCACCCCACGGACAGGGGGCCACGAGCAGTACTTC	CASTPRTGGHEQYF
15	TRBV10-3	TRBD2	TRBJ2-3	.	TGTGCCATCAGGTCCGGGACTAGCTCCCCAGATACGCAGTATTTT	CAIRSGTSSPDTQYF
14	TRBV19	TRBD2	TRBJ2-1	.	TGTGCCAGTAGTATAAGGCGGGGGGCCGATGAGCAGTTCTTC	CASSIRRGADEQFF
18	TRBV5-1	.	TRBJ2-2	.	TGCGCCAGCAGCTTGGTGGTGGGATCCACAAGTGACACCGGGGAGCTGTTTTTT	CASSLVVGSTSDTGELFF
17	TRBV7-7	TRBD2	TRBJ2-1	.	TGTGCTAGCAGCCCTATGACTTGGCTAGCGGTGGACAATGAGCAGTTCTTC	CASSPMTWLAVDNEQFF
15	TRBV9	TRBD1	TRBJ1-3	once	TGTGCCAGCAGCGTTACAGGGGACCCTGGAAACACCATATATTTT	CASSVTGDPGNTIYF
14	TRBV6-6	.	TRBJ1-2	.	TGTGCCAGCAGTTTGCAGGTCAGATCGGATGGCTACACCTTC	CASSLQVRSDGYTF
14	TRBV5-1	.	TRBJ1-5	few	TGCGCCAGCAGCTTGGGGGTGGGGGATCAGCCCCAGCATTTT	CASSLGVGDQPQHF
12	TRBV7-6	.	TRBJ2-2	.	TGTGCCAGCAGCCCGTGGGGCGGGGAGCTGTTTTTT	CASSPWGGELFF
15	TRBV4-1	.	TRBJ2-1	.	TGCGCCAGCAGATCTATAGGGGGGGGGAACAATGAGCAGTTCTTC	CASRSIGGGNNEQFF
13	TRBV6-5	.	TRBJ2-5	.	TGTGCCAGCAGTTACAACCCTGGCGAGACCCAGTACTTC	CASSYNPGETQYF
14	TRBV11-3	.	TRBJ2-1	.	TGTGCCAGCAGCTTAGCACTCCGGGACGGTGAGCAGTTCTTC	CASSLALRDGEQFF
13	TRBV27	.	TRBJ2-5	once	TGTGCCAGCAGTAGTTGGGACCAAGAGACCCAGTACTTC	CASSSWDQETQYF
15	TRBV6-5	TRBD1	TRBJ2-1	.	TGTGCCAGCAGCCCCACAGGGGTTTCCTACAATGAGCAGTTCTTC	CASSPTGVSYNEQFF
14	TRBV27	.	TRBJ2-2	.	TGTGCCAGCAGTGACCTCGGACTCGCCGGGGAGCTGTTTTTT	CASSDLGLAGELFF
16	TRBV14	.	TRBJ2-6	.	TGTGCCAGCAGCCAAGATCTTGCCGGCGGGGCCAACGTCCTGACTTTC	CASSQDLAGGANVLTF
15	TRBV7-2	TRBD2	TRBJ2-1	.	TGTGCCAGCAGCCCCCAGGGCGGGGGGGCTAATGAGCAGTTCTTC	CASSPQGGGANEQFF
15	TRBV10-3	TRBD2	TRBJ2-7	.	TGTGCCATCAGTGGGGGGGAGGGTTCAACCTACGAGCAGTACTTC	CAISGGEGSTYEQYF
10	TRBV11-2	.	TRBJ2-7	.	TGTGCCAGCAGCAACTACGAGCAGTACTTC	CASSNYEQYF
14	TRBV10-3	TRBD1	TRBJ1-6	.	TGTGCCATCAATTCGGGACAGGTTAATTCACCCCTCCACTTT	CAINSGQVNSPLHF
15	TRBV12-5	.	TRBJ1-2	.	TGTGCTAGTGGTCCGGGCGGAACCTCTAACTATGGCTACACCTTC	CASGPGGTSNYGYTF
15	TRBV2	TRBD1	TRBJ2-2	few	TGTGCCAGCAGTGAACAGGGGGCGCTTACCGGGGAGCTGTTTTTT	CASSEQGALTGELFF
15	TRBV28	TRBD1	TRBJ1-4	.	TGTGCCAGCAGTGGACAGACAGGGGGGAATGAAAAACTGTTTTTT	CASSGQTGGNEKLFF
15	TRBV11-1	TRBD1	TRBJ2-7	.	TGTGCCAGCAGCCGAGGGACAGCGAGCTCCTACGAGCAGTACTTC	CASSRGTASSYEQYF
15	TRBV5-6	TRBD1	TRBJ2-7	.	TGTGCCAGCAGCTCTATCGGGACAGCCTCCTACGAGCAGTACTTC	CASSSIGTASYEQYF
13	TRBV7-9	.	TRBJ1-1	.	TGTGCCAGCAGCGAGCAGGGGAACACTGAAGCTTTCTTT	CASSEQGNTEAFF
15	TRBV6-1	TRBD1	TRBJ1-5	few	TGTGCCAGCAGGGGGACAGGGGGTATTAATCAGCCCCAGCATTTT	CASRGTGGINQPQHF
14	TRBV9	.	TRBJ2-7	once	TGTGCCAGCAGCCCCAGCGGACGGGATTACGAGCAGTACTTC	CASSPSGRDYEQYF
13	TRBV29-1	.	TRBJ1-4	.	TGCAGCGTTGTGGCCCTCGGGGATGAAAAACTGTTTTTT	CSVVALGDEKLFF
11	TRBV10-3	.	TRBJ2-2	few	TGTGCCATCAGGCCAGCCGGGGAGCTGTTTTTT	CAIRPAGELFF
13	TRBV7-3	.	TRBJ2-4	.	TGTGCCAGCAGCACCCAAGGAGGAAACATTCAGTACTTC	CASSTQGGNIQYF
13	TRBV25-1	.	TRBJ2-2	.	TGTGCCAGCAGCGTAACGGGGTCCGGGGAGCTGTTTTTT	CASSVTGSGELFF
14	TRBV6-1	TRBD1	TRBJ2-5	.	TGTGCCAGCGAAACAGGGGGCAACCAAGAGACCCAGTACTTC	CASETGGNQETQYF
16	TRBV7-2	TRBD2	TRBJ2-7	.	TGTGCCAGCAGCTTAGGTCCAGCGGGGGCGTCCTACGAGCAGTACTTC	CASSLGPAGASYEQYF
14	TRBV5-1	.	TRBJ1-2	.	TGCGCCAGCAGCTTGGAGAAGCCGGTCTATGGCTACACCTTC	CASSLEKPVYGYTF
14	TRBV5-1	.	TRBJ2-1	.	TGCGCCAGCAGCTTTCCGGGACTCCTCGATGAGCAGTTCTTC	CASSFPGLLDEQFF
14	TRBV5-4	.	TRBJ1-4	.	TGTGCCAGCAGCTTGATTGAGGGAGGCGAAAAACTGTTTTTT	CASSLIEGGEKLFF
15	TRBV30	TRBD1	TRBJ2-1	.	TGTGCCTGGACTTTACCTGGGACAGCATGGAATGAGCAGTTCTTC	CAWTLPGTAWNEQFF
13	TRBV19	.	TRBJ2-5	once	TGTGCCAGCTCCCCGCAGGGTGGCGAGACCCAGTACTTC	CASSPQGGETQYF